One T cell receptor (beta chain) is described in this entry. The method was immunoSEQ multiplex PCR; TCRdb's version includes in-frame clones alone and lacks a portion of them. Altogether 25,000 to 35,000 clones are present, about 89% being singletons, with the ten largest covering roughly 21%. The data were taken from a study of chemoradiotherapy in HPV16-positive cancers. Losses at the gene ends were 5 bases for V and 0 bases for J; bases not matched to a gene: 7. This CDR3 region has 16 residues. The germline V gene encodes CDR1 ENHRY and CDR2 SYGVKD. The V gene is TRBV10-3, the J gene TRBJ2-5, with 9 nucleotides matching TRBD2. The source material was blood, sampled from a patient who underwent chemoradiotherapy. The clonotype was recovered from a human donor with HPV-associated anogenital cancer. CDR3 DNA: TGTGCCATCAGTACCTCGGCTAGCGGGGACCAAGAGACCCAGTACTTC. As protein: CAISTSASGDQETQYF.